What follows describes a single TCR beta chain. The sample belongs to a study of T-cell reconstitution after alpha-beta-depleted transplantation in children. It was with unique molecular identifiers that the TCRbeta library was prepared. TCRdb re-called the PCR reads through MiXCR, storing one row per CDR3 protein. The sample shows around 680,000 distinct CDR3 sequences, approximately 17% of them seen only once. The CDR3 has 13 amino acids. Trimming removed 4 bases at V and 5 bases at J, with 14 bases between. CDR1 DFQATT and CDR2 SNEGSKA come from the germline V gene (reference sequence). This material consisted of PBMCs from the stem cell graft donor, taken from the stem cell graft. This chain uses TRBV20-1 with TRBJ2-5; a possible D gene is TRBD2 (5 bases). The receptor's source is a human donor who donated a stem cell graft to a child with acute myeloid leukemia. CDR3: CSATNSGGETQYF. The CDR3 coding sequence is TGCAGTGCTACAAACAGCGGCGGGGAGACCCAGTACTTC.